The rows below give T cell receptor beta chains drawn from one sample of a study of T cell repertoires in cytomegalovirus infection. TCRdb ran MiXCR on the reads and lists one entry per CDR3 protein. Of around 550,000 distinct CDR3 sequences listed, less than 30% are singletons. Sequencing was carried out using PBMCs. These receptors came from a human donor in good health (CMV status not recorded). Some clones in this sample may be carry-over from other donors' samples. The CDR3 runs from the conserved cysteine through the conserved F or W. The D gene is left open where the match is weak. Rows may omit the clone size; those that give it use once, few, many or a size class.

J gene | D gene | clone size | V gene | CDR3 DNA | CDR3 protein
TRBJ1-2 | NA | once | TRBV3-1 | TGTGCCAGCAGCCAAGCACAGCAGATCTATGGCTACACCTTC | CASSQAQQIYGYTF
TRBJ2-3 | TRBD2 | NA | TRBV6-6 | TGTGCCAGCAGTCACTTACTAGCGGGAGGTACAGATACGCAGTATTTT | CASSHLLAGGTDTQYF
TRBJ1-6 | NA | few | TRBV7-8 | TGTGCCAGCAGCCCGAGCATGGGGCTTTTTAATTCACCCCTCCACTTT | CASSPSMGLFNSPLHF
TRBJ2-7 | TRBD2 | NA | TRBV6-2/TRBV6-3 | TGTGCCAGCAGTTACTCGCCGTCGCTAGCGGGACTTCATTACGAGCAGTACTTC | CASSYSPSLAGLHYEQYF
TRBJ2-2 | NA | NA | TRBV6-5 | TGTGCCAGCAGTGTACTCCAGGCGGTGGACGGGGAGCTGTTTTTT | CASSVLQAVDGELFF
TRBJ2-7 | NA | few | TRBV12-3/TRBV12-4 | TGTGCCAGCACCCAACGGGTCAGCTACGAGCAGTACTTC | CASTQRVSYEQYF
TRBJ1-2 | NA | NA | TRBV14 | TGTGCCAGCAGCCACCGAAAGACCCCGGCGGCCGGGAGGGATGGCTACACCTTC | CASSHRKTPAAGRDGYTF
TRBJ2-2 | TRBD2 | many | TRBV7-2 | TGTGCCAGCAGCTTAGCGGGCGGGACTAGCATGGACACCGGGGAGCTGTTTTTT | CASSLAGGTSMDTGELFF
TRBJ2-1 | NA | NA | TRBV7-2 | TGTGCCAGCAGACCCTACAATGAGCAGTTCTTC | CASRPYNEQFF
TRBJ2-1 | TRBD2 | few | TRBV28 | TGTGCCAGCAGCCGGACTCGTAGCGGGAGTTCAAAGCGCAATGAGCAGTTCTTC | CASSRTRSGSSKRNEQFF
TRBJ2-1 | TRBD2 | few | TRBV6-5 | TGTGCCAGCTCGAGCGGGAGTTCGAATGAGCAGTTCTTC | CASSSGSSNEQFF
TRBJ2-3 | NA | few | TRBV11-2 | TGTGCCACCTTCGACTGGGAAACAGATACGCAGTATTTT | CATFDWETDTQYF
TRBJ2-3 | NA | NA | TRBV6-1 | TGTGCCAGCAGTAGGGACGAGATAGATACGCAGTATTTT | CASSRDEIDTQYF
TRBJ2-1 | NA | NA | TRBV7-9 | TGTGCCAGCAGCCCAAACGCGGCGGCCATTTACAATGAGCAGTTCTTC | CASSPNAAAIYNEQFF
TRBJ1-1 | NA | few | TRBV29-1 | TGCAGCCTTGACGGCCCGGGGCCGGGCACTGAAGCTTTCTTT | CSLDGPGPGTEAFF
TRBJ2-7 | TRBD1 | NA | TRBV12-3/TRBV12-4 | TGTGCCAGCAGCCCTATCGGGACAGGTGTCTACGAGCAGTACTTC | CASSPIGTGVYEQYF
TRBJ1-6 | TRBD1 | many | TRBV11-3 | TGTGCCAGCGCGACAGGGGTGGATTCACCCCTCCACTTT | CASATGVDSPLHF
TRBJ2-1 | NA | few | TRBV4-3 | TGCGCCAGCAGCCAAGAGAAGGGGGATCGCTACAATGAGCAGTTCTTC | CASSQEKGDRYNEQFF
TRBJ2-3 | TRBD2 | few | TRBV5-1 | TGCGCCAGCACCCGGCGGGGGGGGCGAGAGGAGGATACGCAGTATTTT | CASTRRGGREEDTQYF
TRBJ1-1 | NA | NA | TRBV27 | TGTGCCAGCAGTTTTTACAGGGAGGGCACTGAAGCTTTCTTT | CASSFYREGTEAFF
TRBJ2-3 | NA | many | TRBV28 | TGTGCCAGCAACTCTCAGGGTCTTGGGACAGATACGCAGTATTTT | CASNSQGLGTDTQYF
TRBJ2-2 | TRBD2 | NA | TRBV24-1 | TGTGCCACCAGTGACGGGGGGACTAGCGGGACGAACACCGGGGAGCTGTTTTTT | CATSDGGTSGTNTGELFF
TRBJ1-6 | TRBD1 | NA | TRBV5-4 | TGTGCCAGCAGCCGGGACAGGGGGCGAGATTCACCCCTCCACTTT | CASSRDRGRDSPLHF
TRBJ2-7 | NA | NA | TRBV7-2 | TGTGCCAGCAGCTTAGGAACGTGGCAGTACTTC | CASSLGTWQYF
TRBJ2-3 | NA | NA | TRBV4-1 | TGCGCCAGCAGCCAAGATGCGCCGGGGAGCACAGATACGCAGTATTTT | CASSQDAPGSTDTQYF
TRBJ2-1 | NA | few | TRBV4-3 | TGCGCCAGCAGCCAAGATGAGTGGGCAGGTCTTGAGCAGTTCTTC | CASSQDEWAGLEQFF
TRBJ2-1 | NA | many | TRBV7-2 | TGTGCCAGCAGCTTGAGGGGGGTCGGATTTTCCTACAATGAGCAGTTCTTC | CASSLRGVGFSYNEQFF
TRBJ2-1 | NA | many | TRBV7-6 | TGTGCCAGCAGCTTCCCACCCGGGACTTGGAGCAATGAGCAGTTCTTC | CASSFPPGTWSNEQFF
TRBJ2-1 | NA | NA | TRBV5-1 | TGCGCCAGCAGCTTGATCCAGGGAACATCCTACAATGAGCAGTTCTTC | CASSLIQGTSYNEQFF
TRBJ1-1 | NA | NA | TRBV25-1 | TGTGCCAGCAGTGAATCTATGGCGGAGGCCTATCCTGAAGCTTTCTTT | CASSESMAEAYPEAFF
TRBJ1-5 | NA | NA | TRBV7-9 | TGTGCCAGCAGCTTAGAGTGGCAGCCCCAGCATTTT | CASSLEWQPQHF
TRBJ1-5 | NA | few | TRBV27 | TGTGCCAGCAGTTTATCGAGGGCCGGACAGCCCCAGCATTTT | CASSLSRAGQPQHF
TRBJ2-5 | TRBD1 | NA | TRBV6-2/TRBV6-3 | TGTGCCAGCAGTTTCGACAGGGGAAAAGAGACCCAGTACTTC | CASSFDRGKETQYF
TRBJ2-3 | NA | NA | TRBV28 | TGTGCCAGCAGTTTAGGGTCAATTAGCACAGATACGCAGTATTTT | CASSLGSISTDTQYF
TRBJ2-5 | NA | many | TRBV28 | TGTGCCAGCAGCCTAGTGGGTGGGACACAAGAGACCCAGTACTTC | CASSLVGGTQETQYF
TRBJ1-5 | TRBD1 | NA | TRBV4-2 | TGTGCCAGCAGCCAAGATCCCGGGACAGCTATTGATGGCAATCAGCCCCAGCATTTT | CASSQDPGTAIDGNQPQHF
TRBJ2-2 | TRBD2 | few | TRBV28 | TGTGCCACCGGGGGGTTCAACACCGGGGAGCTGTTTTTT | CATGGFNTGELFF
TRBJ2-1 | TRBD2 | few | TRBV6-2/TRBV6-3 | TGTGCCAGCAGTTCCCTCGCGGGACTAGCGGGAGTCGGATCCAATGAGCAGTTCTTC | CASSSLAGLAGVGSNEQFF
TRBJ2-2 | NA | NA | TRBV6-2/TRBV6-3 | TGTGCCAGCAGGCCCGGGACCGCTAACACCGGGGAGCTGTTTTTT | CASRPGTANTGELFF
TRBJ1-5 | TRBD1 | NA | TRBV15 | TGTGCCACCAGCCGAGGACAGGATAGGAATCAGCCCCAGCATTTT | CATSRGQDRNQPQHF
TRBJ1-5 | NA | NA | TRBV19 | TGTGCCAGTAGTATACAGACACAAAGCAATCAGCCCCAGCATTTT | CASSIQTQSNQPQHF
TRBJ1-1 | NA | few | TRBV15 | TGTGCCACCAGCGTTTTTAGAACGGGGGGTGAAGCTTTCTTT | CATSVFRTGGEAFF
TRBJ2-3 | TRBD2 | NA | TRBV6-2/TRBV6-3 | TGTGCCAGCAGGCCCCTCGGGGGGCGCGGGAGGACAGATACGCAGTATTTT | CASRPLGGRGRTDTQYF
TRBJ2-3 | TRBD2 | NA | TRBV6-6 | TGTGCCAGCAGTTACTTTCCGGGACTAGCGGGGGGAACAGATACGCAGTATTTT | CASSYFPGLAGGTDTQYF
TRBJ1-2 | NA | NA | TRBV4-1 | TGCGCCAGCAGACCCCTCGGGGCTATAAATGGCTACACCTTC | CASRPLGAINGYTF
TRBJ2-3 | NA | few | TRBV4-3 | TGCGCCAGCAGCCCTACCTGGGGGGTAGGCACAGATACGCAGTATTTT | CASSPTWGVGTDTQYF
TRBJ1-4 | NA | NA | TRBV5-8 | TGTGCCAGCAGCTTCCTTCGACAGCCAACTAATGAAAAACTGTTTTTT | CASSFLRQPTNEKLFF
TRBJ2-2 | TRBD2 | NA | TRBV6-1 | TGTGCCAGCAGTTACCTCCTAGCGGGAGGGCCTGAACGGAACACCGGGGAGCTGTTTTTT | CASSYLLAGGPERNTGELFF
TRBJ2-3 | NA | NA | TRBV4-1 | TGCGCCAGCAGCGTAGGACCGACCCTGGGACATACGCAGTATTTT | CASSVGPTLGHTQYF
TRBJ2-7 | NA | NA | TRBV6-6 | TGTGCCAGCATTAATCCCGGATCTCCCTACGAGCAGTACTTC | CASINPGSPYEQYF
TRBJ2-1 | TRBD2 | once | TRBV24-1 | TGTGCCACCAGTGAACTAGCGGGAGGGGAAAACAATGAGCAGTTCTTC | CATSELAGGENNEQFF
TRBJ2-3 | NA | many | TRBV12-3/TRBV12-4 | TGTGCCAGCACCCTCTGGGGTTCGGCCCAGGCAGATACGCAGTATTTT | CASTLWGSAQADTQYF
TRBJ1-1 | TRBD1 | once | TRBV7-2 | TGTGCCAGCAGCTTGGGTTGGGACAGCCAAGCTTTCTTT | CASSLGWDSQAFF
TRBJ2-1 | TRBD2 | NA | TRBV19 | TGTGCCAGTAGTCCTTCACTAGCGGGGAGGGCCCATGAGCAGTTCTTC | CASSPSLAGRAHEQFF
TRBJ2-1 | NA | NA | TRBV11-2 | TGTGCCAGCAGCCCATTCCGGGACAACAATGAGCAGTTCTTC | CASSPFRDNNEQFF
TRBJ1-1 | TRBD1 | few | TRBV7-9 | TGTGCCAGCAGCTCGAGGACAGGGGAGAACACTGAAGCTTTCTTT | CASSSRTGENTEAFF
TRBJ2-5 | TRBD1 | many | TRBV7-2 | TGTGCCAGCAGCTTAGCATCCGGGACAGGCCAAGAGACCCAGTACTTC | CASSLASGTGQETQYF